This T cell receptor beta chain comes out of a study of Tregs in tolerant kidney transplant recipients. The CDR3 loop spans 14 amino acids. From germline, CDR1 is PRHDT and CDR2 FYEKMQ (reference sequence). Trimming cost V 7 bases and J 4 bases, with 17 bases left between them. The table came from immunoSEQ multiplex PCR; TCRdb's copy has only in-frame clones and leaves some out. The repertoire holds about 66,000 clones, with roughly 92% as singletons. This chain connects TRBV13 to TRBJ2-7; the D gene is possibly TRBD2 (6 bases). This sample comprised CD8+ T cells from blood, obtained before the transplant. This TCR came from a human donor who received a combined kidney and bone marrow transplant. Here the CDR3 DNA reads TGTGCCAGCACTACCGGGACCGGACTATACGAGCAGTACTTC. Protein product: CASTTGTGLYEQYF.